These 9 T cell receptor beta chains were all obtained from the same sample, sequenced in a study of control samples from healthy donors and cancer patients. Sequenced by immunoSEQ multiplex PCR; TCRdb stores in-frame clones only, minus some. The sample has about 120,000 clones, roughly 90% seen once; the top ten hold less than 9.5%. Sequencing was performed on blood. These receptors were taken from a woman younger than 35 in good health.

This clone appeared a few times. The chain carries TRBV9 and TRBJ1-1, with D unclear. V was shortened by 1 base and J by 3 bases, with 25 bases between the two germline ends. This CDR3 spans 19 amino acids. CDR1 and CDR2 (germline): SGDLS, YYNGEE. The CDR3 here is CASSVIRCPWFRGDTEAFF. CDR3 nucleotide sequence: TGTGCCAGCAGCGTAATTAGATGCCCCTGGTTCCGCGGGGACACTGAAGCTTTCTTT.

The J gene is TRBJ1-4, the V gene TRBV12-3 or TRBV12-4; TRBD1 is a possible D gene (5 bases). The CDR3 is 13 residues long. Trimming removed 4 bases at V and 6 bases at J, with 9 bases between. For the CDR3, the DNA is TGTGCCAGCAGTTGGGGACCCTATGAAAAACTGTTTTTT. Residues: CASSWGPYEKLFF.

The rearrangement uses TRBV10-3 and TRBJ1-2; D is undetermined. Germline-derived CDR1 and CDR2 are ENHRY and SYGVKD. CDR3 length equals 12 residues. V was pared by 2 bases and J by 7 bases, with 8 bases between. CDR3 region: CAISEGKVGYTF. In nucleotides, the CDR3 is TGTGCCATCAGTGAGGGGAAGGTTGGCTACACCTTC.

The V and J genes are TRBV12-3 or TRBV12-4 and TRBJ1-2; D is perhaps TRBD1 (5 bases). This CDR3 comprises 13 residues. V gave up 6 bases and J gave up 4 bases, with 12 bases separating them. For the CDR3, the DNA is TGTGCCAGCAGCTCGGGACGGATCTATGGCTACACCTTC. Translating gives CASSSGRIYGYTF.

This rearrangement joins TRBV6-2 or TRBV6-3 to TRBJ2-7; TRBD2 agrees at 7 bases. Unmatched junction bases numbered 12, after V lost 3 bases and J lost 4 bases. Per the germline V gene, CDR1 is MNHEY and CDR2 is SVGEGT. The CDR3 runs to 16 residues. The CDR3 DNA sequence: TGTGCCAGCAGTTATGTCCTCGGACTAGTAACATACGAGCAGTACTTC. Encoded protein: CASSYVLGLVTYEQYF.

The chain links TRBV28 to TRBJ1-2, with unresolved D. Germline-derived CDR1 and CDR2 are MDHEN and SYDVKM. Between the trimmed V and J ends, which lost 3 bases and 5 bases, there was a span of 22 bases. This CDR3 region has 17 residues. DNA of the CDR3: TGTGCCAGCAGTTTGCGTCAGACCATAGGTTTCGGTTATGGCTACACCTTC. This translates into CASSLRQTIGFGYGYTF.

The J gene is TRBJ2-1, the V gene TRBV5-1; D gene uncertain. The CDR3 spans 17 residues. V lost 0 bases, J lost 0 bases, and 13 bases lay in between. Germline CDR1 SGHRS, CDR2 YFSETQ. The CDR3 here is CASSLVPVSSSYNEQFF. The CDR3, as DNA: TGCGCCAGCAGCTTGGTCCCAGTCAGCAGCTCCTACAATGAGCAGTTCTTC.

The chain uses TRBV28 and TRBJ2-2; the D is unclear. V was shortened by 6 bases and J by 2 bases, with 7 bases between the two germline ends. The CDR3 contains 13 residues. CDR1 and CDR2 from the germline V gene are MDHEN and SYDVKM. The chain's CDR3 is CASRSDNTGELFF. The CDR3 DNA reads as TGTGCCAGCAGATCAGATAACACCGGGGAGCTGTTTTTT.

J is TRBJ2-1 and V is TRBV4-3, with TRBD2 matching 9 bases. The CDR3 sequence is 17 residues long. Germline assignment: CDR1 LGHNA and CDR2 YSLEER. V lost 0 bases to trimming and J lost 3 bases; unmatched junction nucleotides: 6. Written as DNA, the CDR3 is TGCGCCAGCAGCCAAGATCGAATAGCGGGGGACTACAATGAGCAGTTCTTC. Protein product: CASSQDRIAGDYNEQFF.